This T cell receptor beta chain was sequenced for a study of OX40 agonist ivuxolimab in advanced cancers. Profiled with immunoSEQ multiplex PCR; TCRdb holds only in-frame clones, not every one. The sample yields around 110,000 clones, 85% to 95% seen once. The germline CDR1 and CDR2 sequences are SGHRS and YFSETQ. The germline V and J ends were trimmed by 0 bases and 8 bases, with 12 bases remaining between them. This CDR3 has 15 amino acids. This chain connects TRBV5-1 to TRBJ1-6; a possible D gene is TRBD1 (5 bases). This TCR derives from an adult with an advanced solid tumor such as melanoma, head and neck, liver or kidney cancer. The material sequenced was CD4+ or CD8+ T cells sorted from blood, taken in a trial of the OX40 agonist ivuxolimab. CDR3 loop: CASSLAGARYSPLHF. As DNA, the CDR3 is TGCGCCAGCAGCTTGGCCGGGGCACGTTATTCACCCCTCCACTTT.